This passage covers 27 T cell receptor beta chains from one sample sequenced in a study of blood T cell repertoires in COVID-19. Here immunoSEQ multiplex PCR was the method, and the copy in TCRdb shows in-frame clones only, minus some. The profile shows approximately 440,000 clones, approximately 89% of them singletons. The sequenced material came from peripheral blood. The origin of the receptors is a woman aged 45-65 years with COVID-19, enrolled during active disease.

This rearrangement joins TRBV3-1 (or the pseudogene TRBV3-2) to TRBJ2-1; 10 nucleotides agree with TRBD2. V was pared by 1 base and J by 3 bases, with 9 bases of the junction left unmatched. Germline assignment: CDR1 LGHDT and CDR2 YNNKEL (reference sequence). The CDR3 runs to 18 residues. In nucleotides, the CDR3 is TGTGCCAGCAGCCAAGGAAGGATAGCGGGGGGCCTCTACAATGAGCAGTTCTTC. Its translation is CASSQGRIAGGLYNEQFF.

The chain uses TRBV5-1 and TRBJ1-2; TRBD1 agrees at 7 bases. The length of the CDR3 is 14 residues. CDR1 and CDR2 from the germline V gene are SGHRS and YFSETQ. The J segment lost 8 bases and the V segment lost 3 bases, leaving 10 bases of the junction unmatched. The CDR3 region has the DNA TGCGCCAGCAGCTCACAACAGGGGATTGAGGGCTACACCTTC. This gives the protein CASSSQQGIEGYTF.

This chain connects TRBV13 to TRBJ1-1, with 8 bases lining up with TRBD1. The germline gives CDR1 PRHDT, CDR2 FYEKMQ (reference sequence). Trimming at V came to 2 bases and at J to 4 bases, leaving 3 bases not matched to a gene. This CDR3 has 14 residues. The DNA for the CDR3 is TGTGCCAGCAGCTTACAGGGGGCGGGCACTGAAGCTTTCTTT. It yields the protein CASSLQGAGTEAFF.

CDR3 DNA sequence: TGTGCCAATCCCCCTGCAGGGGTCGGACAGGAGCAGTTCTTC. Its protein product is CANPPAGVGQEQFF. J is TRBJ2-1 and V is TRBV5-3; D perhaps matches TRBD1 (6 bases). TRBV5-3 is known as an ORF, though its function is uncertain. V lost 9 bases and J 10 bases, leaving 23 bases between the germline ends. CDR3 size: 14 residues.

The chain combines TRBV11-3 with TRBJ2-7, with D unresolved. Germline CDR1 SGHNT, CDR2 YENEEA. V was trimmed by 0 bases and J by 6 bases, leaving 9 bases between them. CDR3 length: 13 amino acids. CDR3 protein: CASSLDLFSEQYF. The DNA for the CDR3 is TGTGCCAGCAGCTTAGATCTGTTCTCCGAGCAGTACTTC.

CDR3 sequence reads: CASSRGTVHAINSPLHF. The DNA of the CDR3 is TGTGCCAGCAGTCGGGGGACAGTCCACGCTATTAATTCACCCCTCCACTTT. The genes are TRBV6-6 and TRBJ1-6; 7 bases line up with TRBD1. Losses at the gene ends were 5 bases for V and 6 bases for J; bases not matched to a gene: 13. The CDR3 is made up of 17 amino acids. Germline values: CDR1 MNHNY, CDR2 SVGAGI (reference sequence).

This chain uses TRBV6-6 with TRBJ1-2; D perhaps matches TRBD1 (5 bases). The CDR3 is made up of 16 amino acids. CDR1 is MNHNY, CDR2 SVGAGI, per germline (reference sequence). Deletions cut 6 bases from V and 0 bases from J, with 17 bases between. In nucleotides, the CDR3 is TGTGCCAGCAGCCCATACGGGCGGGACGCTAACTATGGCTACACCTTC. Its protein is CASSPYGRDANYGYTF.

The J gene is TRBJ1-4, the V gene TRBV5-6, with 9 bases aligning to TRBD1. The CDR3 runs 14 residues. The V and J ends lost 5 bases and 7 bases, in that order; junction bases with no gene match: 6. Per the germline V gene, CDR1 is SGHDT and CDR2 is YYEEEE. CDR3 DNA sequence: TGTGCCAGCAGTCCCGGGACAGGGATTGAAAAACTGTTTTTT. Translation gives CASSPGTGIEKLFF.

The V and J genes are TRBV2 and TRBJ2-5; TRBD2 matches 12 bases. Germline CDR1 reads SNHLY; CDR2 reads FYNNEI. V was clipped by 6 bases and J by 3 bases; unmatched bases: 2. This CDR3 is built from 14 residues. The CDR3 spells CASRRLAGEETQYF. CDR3 nucleotides: TGTGCCAGCAGAAGACTAGCGGGGGAAGAGACCCAGTACTTC.

The rearrangement joins TRBV4-1 to TRBJ1-1; 7 bases map to TRBD1. With 1 base clipped from V and 0 bases from J, the junction kept 5 bases outside the gene matches. Germline CDR1 reads MGHRA; CDR2 reads YSYEKL. There are 16 residues in the CDR3. The CDR3 DNA is TGCGCCAGCAGCCAAGGAGGGGGCCGGATGAACACTGAAGCTTTCTTT. Protein sequence: CASSQGGGRMNTEAFF.

This chain connects TRBV19 to TRBJ2-7; D possibly corresponds to TRBD2 (6 bases). The germline V gene encodes CDR1 LNHDA and CDR2 SQIVND (reference sequence). V lost 5 bases to trimming and J lost 0 bases, with 14 bases between them. The CDR3 is 15 residues long. The CDR3 nucleotides read TGTGCCAGTAGTGCTGGGACTCCGAGCTCCTACGAGCAGTACTTC. Amino acid sequence: CASSAGTPSSYEQYF.

The V call is TRBV13, the J call TRBJ2-3; D not resolved. Germline CDR1 PRHDT, CDR2 FYEKMQ (reference sequence). The CDR3 consists of 15 residues. Trimming removed 3 bases at V and 3 bases at J, with 13 bases between. CDR3 DNA: TGTGCCAGCAGCTTGGCGATCAGGTCAACAGATACGCAGTATTTT. Its translation: CASSLAIRSTDTQYF. Drawing the rest from reference TRBV13 and TRBJ2-3, the complete variable domain is AAGVIQSPRHLIKEKRETATLKCYPIPRHDTVYWYQQGPGQDPQFLISFYEKMQSDKGSIPDRFSAQQFSDYHSELNMSSLELGDSALYFCASSLAIRSTDTQYFGPGTRLTVL.

V gene TRBV10-3 combines with J gene TRBJ2-1; 9 bases fit TRBD2. In germline, CDR1 is ENHRY, CDR2 SYGVKD. V dropped 3 bases and J dropped 6; count of bases not matched to a gene: 6. CDR3 size: 15 residues. The CDR3 DNA is TGTGCCATCAGTGATCAGCGGGGGGAGGGCAATGAGCAGTTCTTC. Its protein is CAISDQRGEGNEQFF.

CDR3 in amino acids: CASSSQETQYF. The CDR3 DNA sequence: TGTGCCAGCAGCTCGCAAGAGACCCAGTACTTC. The rearrangement uses TRBV7-9 and TRBJ2-5; D uncertain. Trimming shortened V by 4 bases and J by 2 bases, and 2 bases separated the two germline ends. This CDR3 contains 11 residues. In germline, CDR1 is SEHNR, CDR2 FQNEAQ (reference sequence).

The J gene is TRBJ2-7, the V gene TRBV5-1; 11 bases match TRBD1. CDR3 length equals 17 residues. Germline V gene lookup returns CDR1 SGHRS and CDR2 YFSETQ. V shed 1 base and J 5 bases; nucleotides not matched to a gene: 11. CDR3 in amino acids: CASSLYVGQGARDEQYF. CDR3 nucleotide sequence: TGCGCCAGCAGCTTGTATGTAGGACAGGGGGCTCGGGACGAGCAGTACTTC. Together with reference TRBV5-1 and TRBJ2-7, the CDR3 gives the full variable domain: KAGVTQTPRYLIKTRGQQVTLSCSPISGHRSVSWYQQTPGQGLQFLFEYFSETQRNKGNFPGRFSGRQFSNSRSEMNVSTLELGDSALYLCASSLYVGQGARDEQYFGPGTRLTVT.

This sequence joins TRBV11-3 and TRBJ1-1; perhaps TRBD1 as D (6 bases). V was shortened by 6 bases and J by 4 bases, with 12 bases between the two germline ends. The length of the CDR3 is 13 residues. Germline CDR1 reads SGHNT; CDR2 reads YENEEA. The CDR3 sequence is CASSPGVSTEAFF. The CDR3 DNA is TGTGCCAGCAGTCCAGGGGTTTCCACTGAAGCTTTCTTT.

The chain recombines TRBV19 with TRBJ2-2; 13 bases map to TRBD2. CDR1 and CDR2 (germline): LNHDA, SQIVND (reference sequence). The V and J ends lost 10 bases and 5 bases, in that order; junction bases with no gene match: 10. This CDR3 region has 16 residues. CDR3 sequence: CATRLAGGFRTGELFF. For the CDR3, the DNA is TGTGCCACCCGACTAGCGGGGGGATTTCGAACCGGGGAGCTGTTTTTT.

The chain's CDR3 is CASTPGGTGDGYTF. CDR3 coding DNA: TGTGCCAGCACCCCCGGGGGGACAGGGGATGGCTACACCTTC. The genes are TRBV6-6 and TRBJ1-2, with 10 bases matching TRBD1. CDR1 MNHNY and CDR2 SVGAGI come from the germline V gene (reference sequence). The J segment lost 6 bases and the V segment lost 7 bases, leaving 8 bases of the junction unmatched. This CDR3 contains 14 residues.

V usage is TRBV30 and J usage is TRBJ1-1; possibly TRBD1 for D (5 bases). Germline-derived CDR1 and CDR2 are GTSNPN and SVGIG (reference sequence). The CDR3 consists of 16 residues. V was clipped by 3 bases and J by 2 bases, with 19 bases between them. The CDR3 DNA is TGTGCCTGGAGCTCGGGGGAAGGGTGGGATAACACTGAAGCTTTCTTT. As protein: CAWSSGEGWDNTEAFF.

The rearrangement joins TRBV18 to TRBJ2-7; 7 nucleotides agree with TRBD1. CDR3 length equals 14 residues. V was clipped by 6 bases and J by 4 bases; unmatched bases: 9. Looked up from germline, CDR1 is KGHSH and CDR2 is LQKENI. The CDR3 reads CASSQRGQGYEQYF. Here the CDR3 DNA reads TGTGCCAGCTCCCAGAGGGGGCAGGGTTACGAGCAGTACTTC.

V and J are TRBV29-1 and TRBJ2-3, with 8 bases lining up with TRBD2. CDR1 is SQVTM, CDR2 ANQGSEA, per germline. The CDR3 extends over 14 amino acids. Germline trimming cut 5 bases from V and 1 base from J; bases unmatched to any gene: 5. CDR3 residues: CSVPGLEGTDTQYF. The CDR3 DNA follows: TGCAGCGTTCCGGGACTAGAGGGCACAGATACGCAGTATTTT.

This chain links TRBV11-2 with TRBJ2-2; no clear D. There are 13 residues in the CDR3. The V and J ends lost 2 bases and 7 bases respectively, with 8 bases between them. Germline CDR1 is SGHAT and CDR2 is FQNNGV. This CDR3 is CASSLRWFGELFF. In DNA form, the CDR3 reads TGTGCCAGCAGCTTACGGTGGTTCGGGGAGCTGTTTTTT.

The rearrangement joins TRBV12-3 or TRBV12-4 to TRBJ2-7, with a tentative D call TRBD2 (6 bases). This CDR3 spans 11 amino acids. V was cut by 7 bases and J by 12 bases, with 16 bases left in between. The CDR3, as DNA: TGTGCCAGCACCTTGGGACTTCGTGTGTACTTC. It translates to CASTLGLRVYF.

This chain uses TRBV15 with TRBJ1-6; D unclear. The germline gives CDR1 LNHNV, CDR2 YYDKDF (reference sequence). The CDR3 has 13 amino acids. Trimming removed 10 bases from V and 6 bases from J, with 13 bases in between. The CDR3 sequence is CASGPGINSPLHF. CDR3 in DNA: TGTGCCAGCGGACCGGGAATTAATTCACCCCTCCACTTT.

Worth noting for this clone: The same CDR3 is also encoded by other DNA sequences in this sample. This sequence joins TRBV5-1 and TRBJ1-2; TRBD1 is a possible D gene (5 bases). In germline, CDR1 is SGHRS, CDR2 YFSETQ. Trimming shortened V by 0 bases and J by 2 bases, and 8 bases separated the two germline ends. This CDR3 is 14 amino acids long. Here the CDR3 DNA reads TGCGCCAGCAGCTTGGTACCAGGGAACTATGGCTACACCTTC. This gives the protein CASSLVPGNYGYTF.

The chain has TRBV19 and TRBJ2-7, with D tentatively TRBD2 (5 bases). Germline V gene lookup returns CDR1 LNHDA and CDR2 SQIVND (reference sequence). The V end was cut by 6 bases, the J end by 2 bases, with 11 bases between. There are 13 residues in the CDR3. For the CDR3, the DNA is TGTGCCAGTAGGCCCGGGGTTGCCTACGAGCAGTACTTC. Amino acids: CASRPGVAYEQYF. Variable domain in full (rest from reference TRBV19 and TRBJ2-7): DGGITQSPKYLFRKEGQNVTLSCEQNLNHDAMYWYRQDPGQGLRLIYYSQIVNDFQKGDIAEGYSVSREKKESFPLTVTSAQKNPTAFYLCASRPGVAYEQYFGPGTRLTVT.

This clone has more than one count but fewer than ten. The chain is built from TRBV28 and TRBJ1-1; possibly TRBD1 for D (5 bases). From germline, CDR1 is MDHEN and CDR2 SYDVKM. The V end was cut by 2 bases, the J end by 3 bases, with 13 bases between. CDR3 size: 15 residues. The CDR3 loop reads CASSLRRVRHTEAFF. In DNA form, the CDR3 reads TGTGCCAGCAGTTTACGCAGGGTAAGGCACACTGAAGCTTTCTTT.